This T cell receptor beta chain comes out of a study of blood T cell repertoires in COVID-19. Study as a whole: The United States, Italy and Spain were the sources of the acute and convalescent COVID-19 samples.

Some clones are missing from TCRdb's copy, which holds only in-frame ones; the method was immunoSEQ multiplex PCR. Of 200,000 to 300,000 clones listed, approximately 86% are singletons. The CDR3 is made up of 14 amino acids. Germline CDR1 and CDR2: SGHNT and YYREEE (reference sequence). V lost 10 bases to trimming and J lost 0 bases; unmatched junction nucleotides: 7. Sequenced sample: PBMCs or T cells enriched from blood (not recorded which). The receptor was derived from a woman aged 18-29 years who had recovered from COVID-19. The chain joins TRBV5-4 to TRBJ2-3; 8 bases are a match to TRBD2. CDR3: CASTGGESTDTQYF. The DNA of the CDR3 is TGTGCCTCAACGGGGGGGGAAAGCACAGATACGCAGTATTTT.